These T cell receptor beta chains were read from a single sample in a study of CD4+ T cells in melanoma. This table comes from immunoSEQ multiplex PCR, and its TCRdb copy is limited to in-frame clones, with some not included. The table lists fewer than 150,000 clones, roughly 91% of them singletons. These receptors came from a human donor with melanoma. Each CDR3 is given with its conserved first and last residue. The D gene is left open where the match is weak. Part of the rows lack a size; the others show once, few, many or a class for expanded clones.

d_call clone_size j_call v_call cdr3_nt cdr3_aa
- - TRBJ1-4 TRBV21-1 TGTGCCAGCAGCCAGCGCAAGGAGGAGACAGGGGGCGATGAAAAACTGTTTTTT CASSQRKEETGGDEKLFF
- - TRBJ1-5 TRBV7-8 TGTGCCAGCAGCCGAGAACCGGGCAGACCCAATCAGCCCCAGCATTTT CASSREPGRPNQPQHF
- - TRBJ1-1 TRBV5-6 - CASSTSNGQAFF
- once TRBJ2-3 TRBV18 TGTGCCAGCTCGACCTCCACTGCCAGCACAGATACGCAGTATTTT CASSTSTASTDTQYF
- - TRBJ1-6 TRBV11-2 TGTGCCAGCAGCTTAGTAAGCTCACCCCTCCACTTT CASSLVSSPLHF
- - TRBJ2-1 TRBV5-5 TGTGCCAGCAGCTTACATGGGGGGGCCTCCTACAATGAGCAGTTCTTC CASSLHGGASYNEQFF
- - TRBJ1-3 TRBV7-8 TGTGCCAGCAGCTTTAATTCTTTCTCTGGAAACACCATATATTTT CASSFNSFSGNTIYF
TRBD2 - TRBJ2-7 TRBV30 TGTGCCTGGAGTCTCCTAAGTGGACTAGCGGGGGACCACGAGCAGTACTTC CAWSLLSGLAGDHEQYF
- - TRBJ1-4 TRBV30 TGTGCCTGGGGAAGGATAGGCGGTAGTTTTCGTGAGGGAAAACTGTTTTTT CAWGRIGGSFREGKLFF
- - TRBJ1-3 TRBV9 TGTGCCAGCAGCGTAGTTCGGGGTCCGGGGTGGAACACCATATATTTT CASSVVRGPGWNTIYF
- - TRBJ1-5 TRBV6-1 TGTGCCAGCAGGGACGGCTCGTATAGCAATCAGCCCCAGCATTTT CASRDGSYSNQPQHF
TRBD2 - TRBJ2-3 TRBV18 TGTGCCAGCTCACCGGGACTAGCGAGGTCAGATACGCAGTATTTT CASSPGLARSDTQYF
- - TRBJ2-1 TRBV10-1 TGCGCCAGCAGTGTTAGTCCGGCCGGGCCCGACAATGAGCAGTTCTTC CASSVSPAGPDNEQFF
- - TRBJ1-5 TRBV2 TGTGCCAGCAGTGGCCGGGGGAGTTATCAGCCCCAGCATTTT CASSGRGSYQPQHF
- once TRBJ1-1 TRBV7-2 TGTGCCAGCAGCCGGGACCTCACTGAAGCTTTCTTT CASSRDLTEAFF
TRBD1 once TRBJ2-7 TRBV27 TGTGCCAGCAGTCCCCTTTCCCACAGGGGCAATAGCTCCTACGAGCAGTACTTC CASSPLSHRGNSSYEQYF
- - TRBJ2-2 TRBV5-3 TGTGCCAGAAGCAGAAACCCGGGACTTGGCCTGAACACCGGGGAGCTGTTTTTT CARSRNPGLGLNTGELFF
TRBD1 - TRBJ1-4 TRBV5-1 TGCGCCAGTAGCGGACAGGGGGCAACTAATGAAAAACTGTTTTTT CASSGQGATNEKLFF
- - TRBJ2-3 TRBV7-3 TGTGCCAGCAGCAATGCACAAGATACGCAGTATTTT CASSNAQDTQYF
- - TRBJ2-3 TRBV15 TGTGCCACCAGCAACCACCGGGACTCTCGCACAGATACGCAGTATTTT CATSNHRDSRTDTQYF
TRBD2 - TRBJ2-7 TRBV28 TGTGCCAGCAGTTACGAAACTAGCGGGAGCTACGAGCAGTACTTC CASSYETSGSYEQYF
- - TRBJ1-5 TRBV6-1 TGTGCCAGCAGTAACAGCGTGACAGCAAATCAGCCCCAGCATTTT CASSNSVTANQPQHF